This entry concerns a single T cell receptor beta chain. Its specific antigen is unknown. No base quality information exists; no much larger clone differs at one position. The source of the sample is a study of post-analysis software for immune sequencing data (dated by TCRdb to between 2015 and 2017). About the full investigation: Relapsing-remitting, secondary progressive and progressive-relapsing multiple sclerosis were recorded as disease courses, and subtype annotation was lacking for some patients. A subset of samples was prepared in parallel using single-end sample barcoding, then pooled and co-amplified after Illumina adapter ligation. The multiple sclerosis patient repertoires were compared with approximately 11 previously published healthy control repertoires from donors aged about 6 to 28 years.

Preparation of the library involved PCR. Sequencing instrument: Illumina HiSeq 2500. To reduce PCR and sequencing biases, unique molecular identifiers were built into the TCR beta cDNA libraries. Every 1 to 10 million input T cells yielded 500,000 or so cDNA molecules, meaning each molecule approximated one T cell. The same protocol used for the earlier healthy control dataset was applied to prepare and sequence the patient libraries. Samples belonging to the same batch were prepared together, multiplexed and sequenced on a shared HiSeq lane. For the original study's pipeline: Raw barcoded reads were processed with MIGEC, and single-read molecular identifier groups were discarded before consensus assembly and CDR3 extraction. VDJtools was used for post-analysis of the clonotype tables, with diversity normalized by down-sampling every dataset to the smallest sample size. In repertoire overlap clustering, CDR3 amino acid sequences, but not nucleotide sequences, were matched to correct batch-related cross-sample contamination. TCRdb trimmed the raw reads at Q25, called clones with MiXCR and kept productive beta chains. Each CDR3 protein appears once, grouped with its most common genes and DNA. TCRdb, not the original authors, processed these V and J calls. This sample lists approximately 360,000 distinct CDR3 sequences; less than 40% were detected once. Roughly 13% of the sample lies in the top ten.

What the work shows at the level of the full study, not this receptor alone: Patients showed significantly higher frequencies than controls for a handful of TRBV segments, among them TRBV5-6, TRBV5-1 and TRBV20-1. The multiple sclerosis patient group was slightly younger than the control group. Compared with controls, multiple sclerosis patients had significantly lower normalized Chao1 diversity, a finding suggesting substantial peripheral T-cell clonal expansion. Strong co-clustering of samples prepared in the same batch was shown by direct clustering with F measure, prompting a batch-effect correction.

To demonstrate the VDJtools post-analysis software, TCR beta repertoires were profiled from the peripheral blood of about 14 young patients with multiple sclerosis. The multiple sclerosis patients were children and adolescents ranging in age from roughly 6 to 15 years. The CDR3 goes from the cysteine to the phenylalanine over 11 residues. Only CDR3 DNA is held: 33 bases, read in frame from base 1. Reading the germline V gene gives CDR1 SQVTM and CDR2 ANQGSEA. V is clipped by 5 bases and J by 5 bases, and the sequence between their germline boundaries is 9 bases long. The sample consisted of blood. This clonotype originated in a girl aged 5 to 17 with multiple sclerosis. The V and J genes are TRBV29-1 and TRBJ1-2; the D gene cannot be resolved reliably. The DNA sequence is TGCAGCGTTTCCGACCAATATGGCTACACCTTC. This is translated as CSVSDQYGYTF.